This TCR beta chain comes out of a study of T cell clones after liver transplantation. The CDR3 totals 12 residues. Between the trimmed V and J ends, which lost 5 bases and 5 bases, there was a span of 10 bases. CDR1 is SGHTA and CDR2 is FQGNSA in the germline V gene. The assay was immunoSEQ multiplex PCR, and TCRdb's table has in-frame clones only and misses some. The repertoire has some 80,000 clones, around 84% of them found once; the top ten carry less than 2.5%. Overall study findings and caveats: Conclusions were preliminary, with small, heterogeneous patient groups.

To note about this clone: Its target is not known.

Material: CD4+ T cells from blood, obtained 48 months after liver transplant. The rearrangement links TRBV7-2 to TRBJ2-7; D tentatively reads TRBD1 or TRBD2 (5 bases each). The sequence was collected from a human patient who received a liver transplant. Some T cells here may be from the graft donor. CDR3 loop: CASSTGQDEQYF. The CDR3 nucleotides are TGTGCCAGCAGCACGGGGCAGGACGAGCAGTACTTC.